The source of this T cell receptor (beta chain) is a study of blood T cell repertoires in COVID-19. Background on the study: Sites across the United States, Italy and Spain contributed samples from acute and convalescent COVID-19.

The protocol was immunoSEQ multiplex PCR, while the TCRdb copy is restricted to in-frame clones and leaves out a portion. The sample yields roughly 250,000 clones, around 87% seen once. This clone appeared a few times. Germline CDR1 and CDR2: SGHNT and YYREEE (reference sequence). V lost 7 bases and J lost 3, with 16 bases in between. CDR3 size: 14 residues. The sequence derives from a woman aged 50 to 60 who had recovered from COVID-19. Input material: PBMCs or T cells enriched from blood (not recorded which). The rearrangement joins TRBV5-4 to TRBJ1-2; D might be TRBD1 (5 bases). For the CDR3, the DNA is TGTGCCAGCTCCAACGACAGAGCTGACTATGGCTACACCTTC. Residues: CASSNDRADYGYTF.